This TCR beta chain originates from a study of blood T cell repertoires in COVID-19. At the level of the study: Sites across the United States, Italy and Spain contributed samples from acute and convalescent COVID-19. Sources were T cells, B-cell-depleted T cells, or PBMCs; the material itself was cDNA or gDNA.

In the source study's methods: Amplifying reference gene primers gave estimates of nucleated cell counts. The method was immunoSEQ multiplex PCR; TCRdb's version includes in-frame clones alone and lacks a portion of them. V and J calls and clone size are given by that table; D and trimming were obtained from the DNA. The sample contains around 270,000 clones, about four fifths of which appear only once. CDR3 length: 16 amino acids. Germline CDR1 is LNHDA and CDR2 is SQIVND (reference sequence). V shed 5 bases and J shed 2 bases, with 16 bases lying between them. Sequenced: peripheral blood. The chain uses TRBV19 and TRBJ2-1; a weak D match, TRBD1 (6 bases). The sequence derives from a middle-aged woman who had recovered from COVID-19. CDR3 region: CASSPWDTVAYNEQFF. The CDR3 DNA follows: TGTGCCAGTAGTCCATGGGACACCGTAGCCTACAATGAGCAGTTCTTC.